The 13 T cell receptor beta chains reported below all come from one sample, sequenced in a study of vaccination and CD4 T cells after COVID-19 (dated by TCRdb to between 2021 and 2024). Receptor amplification or capture employed PCR. Reads for this sample came from an Illumina iSeq 100. DNA from cultured CD4+ T cells was subjected to TCR sequencing with the Oncomine TCR Beta short-read assay at the Johns Hopkins FTIC core. Clones were called with MiXCR by TCRdb after fastp trimmed the public reads at Q25, and only in-frame beta chains were retained. Merged by CDR3 protein, the rows form single entries marked with the most common genes and DNA. The sample table shows around 18,000 distinct CDR3 sequences, and approximately 49% are seen once. Roughly 7% of the sample lies in the top ten. What the treatment or condition label conveys for this sample: roughly 10-day PBMC culture with coronavirus spike peptide pools or control peptides (ViraFEST assay).

Their specific antigens are unknown. This material consisted of CD4+ T cells from blood, cultured in vitro, taken before SARS-CoV-2 vaccination. These receptors came from a human donor who had recovered from COVID-19.

This clonotype qualifies as medium-sized (0.01 to 0.1%). The gene calls are TRBV6-4 and TRBJ2-2; D unresolved. The CDR3 totals 13 residues. The germline V and J ends were trimmed by 2 bases and 3 bases, with 4 bases remaining between them. Looked up from germline, CDR1 is MRHNA and CDR2 is SNTAGT. The CDR3 loop reads CASSDRDTGELFF. For the CDR3, the DNA is TGTGCCAGCAGTGACAGGGACACCGGGGAGCTGTTTTTT.

The rearrangement links TRBV28 to TRBJ2-5; TRBD1 or TRBD2 may be the D gene (6 bases each). Germline V gene data show CDR1 as MDHEN and CDR2 as SYDVKM. Trimming removed 1 base at V and 9 bases at J, with 18 bases between. There are 15 residues in the CDR3. The DNA of the CDR3 is TGTGCCAGCAGTTTATTCTCGGGGGCCGGAGGGGCCCAGTACTTC. It yields the protein CASSLFSGAGGAQYF. Drawing the rest from reference TRBV28 and TRBJ2-5, the complete variable domain is DVKVTQSSRYLVKRTGEKVFLECVQDMDHENMFWYRQDPGLGLRLIYFSYDVKMKEKGDIPEGYSVSREKKERFSLILESASTNQTSMYLCASSLFSGAGGAQYFGPGTRLLVL.

The chain uses TRBV4-2 and TRBJ2-2; maybe TRBD2 (5 bases). Trimming shortened V by 4 bases and J by 6 bases, and 9 bases separated the two germline ends. The V gene's germline CDR1 is LGHNA and CDR2 YNFKEQ. This CDR3 region has 13 residues. Here the CDR3 reads CASSPGGAGELFF. Written as DNA, the CDR3 is TGTGCCAGCAGCCCTGGAGGAGCCGGGGAGCTGTTTTTT.

The chain links TRBV25-1 to TRBJ1-6; TRBD1 matches at 7 bases. The CDR3 sequence is 14 residues long. Germline CDR1 reads MGHDK; CDR2 reads SYGVNS. Losses at the gene ends were 4 bases for V and 6 bases for J; bases not matched to a gene: 3. The CDR3 region is CASSVGQANSPLHF. The CDR3 DNA reads TGTGCCAGCAGTGTCGGACAGGCTAATTCACCCCTCCACTTT.

This clonotype was detected a few times. The V gene is TRBV28, the J gene TRBJ2-2; 8 positions match TRBD2. This CDR3 region has 17 residues. Germline loops: CDR1 MDHEN, CDR2 SYDVKM. J gave up 1 base and V 3 bases, and 7 bases lay outside the gene matches. The CDR3 nucleotides read TGTGCCAGCAGTTTTACGGGTCTAGCGGGGAACACCGGGGAGCTGTTTTTT. It translates to CASSFTGLAGNTGELFF.

The chain combines TRBV20-1 with TRBJ2-5; TRBD2 matches at 7 bases. Looked up from germline, CDR1 is DFQATT and CDR2 is SNEGSKA (reference sequence). This CDR3 spans 17 amino acids. Trimming cost V 6 bases and J 5 bases; bases outside gene matches: 21. The CDR3 DNA reads as TGCAGTGCCGCCGAGCCTGGCGGGAGATCAACGGGGGAGACCCAGTACTTC. Its translation: CSAAEPGGRSTGETQYF.

This chain uses TRBV7-6 with TRBJ1-3; D ambiguous. CDR1 and CDR2 (germline): SGHVS, FNYEAQ. The V gene lost 2 bases and the J gene lost 0 bases, with 8 bases spanning the gap. CDR3 length equals 15 residues. Here the CDR3 DNA reads TGTGCCAGCAGCTTAAAAGGCAACTCTGGAAACACCATATATTTT. This sequence encodes CASSLKGNSGNTIYF.

The table lists this clonotype with a few counts. The gene calls are TRBV7-2 and TRBJ1-2, with D hard to call. V was trimmed by 5 bases and J by 8 bases, leaving 21 bases between them. CDR3 length: 15 residues. Germline CDR1 reads SGHTA; CDR2 reads FQGNSA. In nucleotides, the CDR3 is TGTGCCAGCAGCATGGCAGGCCAGAGGATGCAAGGCTACACCTTC. It is translated as CASSMAGQRMQGYTF.

The J gene is TRBJ2-2, the V gene TRBV6-1, with 12 bases lining up with TRBD2. The germline CDR1 and CDR2 sequences are MNHNS and SASEGT. This CDR3 has 17 residues. The V and J ends lost 6 bases and 5 bases, in that order; junction bases with no gene match: 10. This chain's CDR3 is CASRGPSGRVRTGELFF. As DNA, the CDR3 is TGTGCCAGCAGAGGGCCTAGCGGGAGGGTCCGGACCGGGGAGCTGTTTTTT.

Only a few counts were recorded for this clonotype. Compared with germline, one end of the junction differs, possibly owing to a read error. The chain joins TRBV7-2 to TRBJ2-7; TRBD2 matches 13 bases. This CDR3 is built from 14 residues. From germline, CDR1 is SGHTA and CDR2 FQGNSA. CDR3 coding DNA: TGTGCCAGCAGCTTAGGGACTAGCGGGAGCCGCTGGGACTTC. The encoded protein is CASSLGTSGSRWDF.

The J gene is TRBJ2-7, the V gene TRBV20-1; 7 nucleotides match TRBD2. V gave up 7 bases and J gave up 3 bases; unmatched junction bases: 12. The CDR3 consists of 14 residues. Per germline, CDR1 DFQATT and CDR2 SNEGSKA (reference sequence). The CDR3 DNA is TGCAGTGTCGACGCACCTAGCGGACGCTACGAGCAGTACTTC. Translated, it gives CSVDAPSGRYEQYF.

The sample holds one count of this clonotype. The chain recombines TRBV7-3 with TRBJ2-3; 12 nucleotides align to TRBD2. With V trimmed by 1 base and J by 2 bases, 7 bases remained unmatched. The CDR3 length is 18 residues. Germline CDR1 and CDR2: SGHTA and FQGTGA. CDR3 nucleotides: TGTGCCAGCAGCTTAATTGGCCGGACTAGCGGGATCACAGATACGCAGTATTTT. Protein: CASSLIGRTSGITDTQYF.

In its sample, this clonotype was seen a few times. The V and J genes are TRBV2 and TRBJ1-5; 7 nucleotides align to TRBD1. The CDR3 has 13 amino acids. In germline, CDR1 is SNHLY, CDR2 FYNNEI. J lost 3 bases, V lost 8 bases, and 4 bases had no gene match. CDR3 loop: CASLRGPNQPQHF. The CDR3 nucleotides are TGTGCCAGCTTAAGGGGGCCCAATCAGCCCCAGCATTTT.